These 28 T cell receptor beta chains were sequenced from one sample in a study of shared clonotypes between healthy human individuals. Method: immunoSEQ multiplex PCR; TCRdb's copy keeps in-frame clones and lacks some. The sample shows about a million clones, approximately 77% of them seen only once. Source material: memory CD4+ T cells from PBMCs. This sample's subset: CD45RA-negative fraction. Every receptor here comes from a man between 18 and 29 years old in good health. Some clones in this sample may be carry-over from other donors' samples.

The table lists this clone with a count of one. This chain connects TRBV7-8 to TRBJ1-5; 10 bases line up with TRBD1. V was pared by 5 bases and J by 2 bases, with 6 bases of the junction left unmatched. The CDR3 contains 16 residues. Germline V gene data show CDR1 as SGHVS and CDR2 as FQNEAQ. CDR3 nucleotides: TGTGCCAGCAGCCAGCCCGGGACAGGGGGCAATCAGCCCCAGCATTTT. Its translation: CASSQPGTGGNQPQHF.

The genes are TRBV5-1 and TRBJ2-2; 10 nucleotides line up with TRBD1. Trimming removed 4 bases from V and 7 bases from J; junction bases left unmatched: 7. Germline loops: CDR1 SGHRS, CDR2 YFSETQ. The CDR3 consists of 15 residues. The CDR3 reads CASSRGTGALGELFF. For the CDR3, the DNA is TGCGCCAGCAGCAGAGGGACAGGGGCTCTCGGGGAGCTGTTTTTT.

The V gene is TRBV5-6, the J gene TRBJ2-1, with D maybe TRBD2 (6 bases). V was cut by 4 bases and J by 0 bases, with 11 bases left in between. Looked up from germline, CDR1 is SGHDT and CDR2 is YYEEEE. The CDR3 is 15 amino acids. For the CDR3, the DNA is TGTGCCAGCAGCCCGGGACTTGACTCCTACAATGAGCAGTTCTTC. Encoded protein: CASSPGLDSYNEQFF.

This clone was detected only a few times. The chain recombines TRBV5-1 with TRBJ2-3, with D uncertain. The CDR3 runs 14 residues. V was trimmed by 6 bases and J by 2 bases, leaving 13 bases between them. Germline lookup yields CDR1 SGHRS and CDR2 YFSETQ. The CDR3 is CASTQDPHTDTQYF. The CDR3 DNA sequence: TGCGCCAGCACGCAGGACCCACACACAGATACGCAGTATTTT. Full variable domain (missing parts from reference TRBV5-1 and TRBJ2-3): KAGVTQTPRYLIKTRGQQVTLSCSPISGHRSVSWYQQTPGQGLQFLFEYFSETQRNKGNFPGRFSGRQFSNSRSEMNVSTLELGDSALYLCASTQDPHTDTQYFGPGTRLTVL.

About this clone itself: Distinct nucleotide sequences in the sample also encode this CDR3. This chain's CDR3 is CASSPQGNSYEQYF. DNA of the CDR3: TGTGCCAGCTCCCCGCAGGGGAATTCCTACGAGCAGTACTTC. The genes are TRBV18 and TRBJ2-7; D might be TRBD1 (6 bases). The CDR3 covers 14 residues. With 6 bases removed from V and 1 base from J, the gap between germline ends came to 13 bases. Germline CDR1 KGHSH, CDR2 LQKENI.

The DNA for the CDR3 is TGTGCCAGCAGTTCGATATCCGGGACTAGCGGTGCTGAGCAGTTCTTC. Its translation is CASSSISGTSGAEQFF. The rearrangement links TRBV28 to TRBJ2-1, with 11 bases identical to TRBD2. V dropped 4 bases and J dropped 9; count of bases not matched to a gene: 11. The CDR3 has 16 amino acids. Germline lookup yields CDR1 MDHEN and CDR2 SYDVKM.

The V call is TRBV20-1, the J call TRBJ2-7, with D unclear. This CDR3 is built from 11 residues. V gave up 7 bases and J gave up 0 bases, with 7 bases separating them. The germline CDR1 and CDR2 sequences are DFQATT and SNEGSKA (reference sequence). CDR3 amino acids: CSVLFSYEQYF. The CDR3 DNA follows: TGCAGTGTTCTTTTCTCCTACGAGCAGTACTTC.

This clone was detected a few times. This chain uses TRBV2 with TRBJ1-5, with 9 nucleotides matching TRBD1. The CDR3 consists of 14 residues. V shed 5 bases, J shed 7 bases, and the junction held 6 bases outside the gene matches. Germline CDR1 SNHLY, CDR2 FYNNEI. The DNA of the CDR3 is TGTGCCAGCAGTCAACAGGGGGCAGAGCAGCCCCAGCATTTT. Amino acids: CASSQQGAEQPQHF.

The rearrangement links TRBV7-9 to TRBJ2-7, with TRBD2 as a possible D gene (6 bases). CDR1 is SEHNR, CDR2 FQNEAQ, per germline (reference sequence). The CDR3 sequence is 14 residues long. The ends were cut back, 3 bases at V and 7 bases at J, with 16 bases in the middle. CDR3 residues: CASSLAGGMGEQYF. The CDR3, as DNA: TGTGCCAGCAGCTTGGCCGGAGGGATGGGAGAGCAGTACTTC.

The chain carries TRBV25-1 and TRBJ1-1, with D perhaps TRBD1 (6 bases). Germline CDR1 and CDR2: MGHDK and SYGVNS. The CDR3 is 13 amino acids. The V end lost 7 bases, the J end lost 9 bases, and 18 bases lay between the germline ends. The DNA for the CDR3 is TGTGCCAGCACCCCGTCAGGGGTGGATCAAGCTTTCTTT. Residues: CASTPSGVDQAFF.

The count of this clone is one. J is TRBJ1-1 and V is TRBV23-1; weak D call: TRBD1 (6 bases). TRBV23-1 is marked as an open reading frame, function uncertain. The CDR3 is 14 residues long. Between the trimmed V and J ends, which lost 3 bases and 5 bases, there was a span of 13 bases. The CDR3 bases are TGCGCCAGCAGTCAGTCAGGGGAAGATACTGAAGCTTTCTTT. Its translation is CASSQSGEDTEAFF.

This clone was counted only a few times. The CDR3 nucleotides are TGTGCCAGCCGGGGGTCCCCTAATCAGCCCCAGCATTTT. It translates to CASRGSPNQPQHF. The chain carries TRBV2 and TRBJ1-5, with D maybe TRBD1 (5 bases). Germline V CDR1 and CDR2: SNHLY, FYNNEI. The CDR3 consists of 13 residues. Between the trimmed V and J ends, which lost 8 bases and 4 bases, there was a span of 12 bases.

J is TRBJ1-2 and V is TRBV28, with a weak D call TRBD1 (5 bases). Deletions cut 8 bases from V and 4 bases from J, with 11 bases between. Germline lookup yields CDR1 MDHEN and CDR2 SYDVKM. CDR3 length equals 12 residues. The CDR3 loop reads CASRPDSYGYTF. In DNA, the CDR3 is TGTGCCAGCCGACCCGACAGCTATGGCTACACCTTC.

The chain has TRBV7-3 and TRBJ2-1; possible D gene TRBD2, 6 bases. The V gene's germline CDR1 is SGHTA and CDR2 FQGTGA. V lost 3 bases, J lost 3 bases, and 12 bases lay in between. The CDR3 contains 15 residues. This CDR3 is CASSFGGVNYNEQFF. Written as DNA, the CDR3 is TGTGCCAGCAGCTTCGGCGGGGTTAACTACAATGAGCAGTTCTTC.

CDR3 in amino acids: CASGLLPGAHGNEQFF. CDR3 in DNA: TGTGCTAGTGGTTTGCTCCCGGGGGCGCACGGCAATGAGCAGTTCTTC. The chain couples TRBV12-5 to TRBJ2-1, with D possibly being TRBD1 or TRBD2 (6 bases each). Germline CDR1 reads LGHNT; CDR2 reads FRNRAP. The CDR3 is made up of 16 amino acids. Trimming removed 2 bases from V and 6 bases from J, with 17 bases in between.

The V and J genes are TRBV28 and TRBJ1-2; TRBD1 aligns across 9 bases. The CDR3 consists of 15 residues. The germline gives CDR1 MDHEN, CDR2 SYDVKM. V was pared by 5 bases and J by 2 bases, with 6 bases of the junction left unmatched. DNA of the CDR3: TGTGCCAGCAGTACCGGGACAGGGTTAAACTATGGCTACACCTTC. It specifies CASSTGTGLNYGYTF.

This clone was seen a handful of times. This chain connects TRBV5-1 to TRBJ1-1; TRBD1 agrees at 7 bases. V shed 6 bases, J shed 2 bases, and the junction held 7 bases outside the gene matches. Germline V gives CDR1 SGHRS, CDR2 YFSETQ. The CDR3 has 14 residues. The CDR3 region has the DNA TGCGCCAGCACGCGGGACAGCCAAAACACTGAAGCTTTCTTT. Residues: CASTRDSQNTEAFF.

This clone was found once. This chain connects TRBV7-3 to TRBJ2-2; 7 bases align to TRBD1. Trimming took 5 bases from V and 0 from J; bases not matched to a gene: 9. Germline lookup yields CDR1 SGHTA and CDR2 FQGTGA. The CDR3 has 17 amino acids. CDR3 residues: CASSTSRQGSNTGELFF. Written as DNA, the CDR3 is TGTGCCAGCAGCACCTCCAGACAGGGTTCGAACACCGGGGAGCTGTTTTTT.

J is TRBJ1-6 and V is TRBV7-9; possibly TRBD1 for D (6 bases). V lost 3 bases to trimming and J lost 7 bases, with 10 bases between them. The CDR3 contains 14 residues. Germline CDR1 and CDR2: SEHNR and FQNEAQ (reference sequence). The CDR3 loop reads CASSFGGRNSPLHF. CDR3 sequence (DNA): TGTGCCAGCAGCTTCGGGGGCAGAAATTCACCCCTCCACTTT.

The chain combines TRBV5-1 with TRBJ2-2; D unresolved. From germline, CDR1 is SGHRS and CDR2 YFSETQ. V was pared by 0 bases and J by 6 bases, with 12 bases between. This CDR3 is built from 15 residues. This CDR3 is CASSLAWLPAGELFF. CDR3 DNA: TGCGCCAGCAGCTTGGCTTGGCTTCCTGCCGGGGAGCTGTTTTTT.

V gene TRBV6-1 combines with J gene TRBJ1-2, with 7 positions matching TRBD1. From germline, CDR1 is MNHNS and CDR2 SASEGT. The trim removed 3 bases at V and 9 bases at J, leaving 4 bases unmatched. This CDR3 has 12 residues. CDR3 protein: CASSENRGSYTF. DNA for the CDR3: TGTGCCAGCAGTGAGAACAGGGGAAGCTACACCTTC.

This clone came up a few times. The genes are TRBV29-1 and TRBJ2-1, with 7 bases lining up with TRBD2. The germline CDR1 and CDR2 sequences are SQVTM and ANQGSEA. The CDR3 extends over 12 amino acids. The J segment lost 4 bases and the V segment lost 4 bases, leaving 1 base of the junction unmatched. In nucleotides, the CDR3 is TGCAGCGTTGCCGGGAGGTACAATGAGCAGTTCTTC. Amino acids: CSVAGRYNEQFF.

CDR3 amino acids: CASSLGPDLYRTQYF. In DNA, the CDR3 is TGTGCCAGCAGCTTGGGACCGGACCTTTACCGAACGCAGTATTTT. The J gene is TRBJ2-3, the V gene TRBV5-5; D unresolved. Per germline, CDR1 SGHKS and CDR2 YYEKEE (reference sequence). V was trimmed by 0 bases and J by 9 bases, leaving 17 bases between them. CDR3 size: 15 residues.

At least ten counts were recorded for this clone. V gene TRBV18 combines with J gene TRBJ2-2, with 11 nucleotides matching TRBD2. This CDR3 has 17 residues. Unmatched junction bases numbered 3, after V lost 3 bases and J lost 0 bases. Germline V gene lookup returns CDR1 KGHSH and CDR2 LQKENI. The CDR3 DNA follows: TGTGCCAGCTCACCTTTTAGCGGGAGGGCGAACACCGGGGAGCTGTTTTTT. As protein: CASSPFSGRANTGELFF.

CDR3 amino acids: CASSLARGLSNEQFF. The DNA of the CDR3 is TGTGCCAGCAGCTTAGCCAGGGGCCTAAGCAATGAGCAGTTCTTC. V is TRBV7-9 and J is TRBJ2-1, with D perhaps TRBD1 (6 bases). CDR3 size: 15 residues. Trimming removed 0 bases from V and 6 bases from J, with 12 bases in between. Per germline, CDR1 SEHNR and CDR2 FQNEAQ (reference sequence). The full variable domain, rest sourced from reference TRBV7-9 and TRBJ2-1, is DTGVSQNPRHKITKRGQNVTFRCDPISEHNRLYWYRQTLGQGPEFLTYFQNEAQLEKSRLLSDRFSAERPKGSFSTLEIQRTEQGDSAMYLCASSLARGLSNEQFFGPGTRLTVL.

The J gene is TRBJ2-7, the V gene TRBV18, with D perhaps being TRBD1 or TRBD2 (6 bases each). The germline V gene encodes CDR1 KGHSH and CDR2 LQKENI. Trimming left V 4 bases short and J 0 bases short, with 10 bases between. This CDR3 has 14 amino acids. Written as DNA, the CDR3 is TGTGCCAGCTCACAAAGGGGGGACTCCTACGAGCAGTACTTC. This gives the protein CASSQRGDSYEQYF.

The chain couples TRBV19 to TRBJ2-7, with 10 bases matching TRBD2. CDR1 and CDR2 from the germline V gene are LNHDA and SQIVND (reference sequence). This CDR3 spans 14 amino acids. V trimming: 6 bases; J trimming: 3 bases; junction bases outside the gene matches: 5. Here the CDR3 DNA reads TGTGCCAGTAGGCTAGCGGGAGCAGGCTACGAGCAGTACTTC. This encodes CASRLAGAGYEQYF.

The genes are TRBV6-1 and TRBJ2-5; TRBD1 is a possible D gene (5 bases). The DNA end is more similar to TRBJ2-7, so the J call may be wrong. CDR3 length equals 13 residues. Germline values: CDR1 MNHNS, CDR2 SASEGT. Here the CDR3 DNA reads TGTGCCAGCAGTGTCTCGGACAACTACGAGCAGTACTTC. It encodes CASSVSDNYEQYF.